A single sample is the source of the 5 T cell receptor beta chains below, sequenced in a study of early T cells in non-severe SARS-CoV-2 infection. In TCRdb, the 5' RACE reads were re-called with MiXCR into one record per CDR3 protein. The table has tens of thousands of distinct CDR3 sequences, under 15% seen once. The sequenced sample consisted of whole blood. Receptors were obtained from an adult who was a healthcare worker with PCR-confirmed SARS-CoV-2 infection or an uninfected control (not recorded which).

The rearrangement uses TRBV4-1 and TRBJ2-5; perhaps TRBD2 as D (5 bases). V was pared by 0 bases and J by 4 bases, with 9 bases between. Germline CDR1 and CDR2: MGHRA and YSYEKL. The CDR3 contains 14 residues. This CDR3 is CASSQDQDLETQYF. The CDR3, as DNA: TGCGCCAGCAGCCAAGATCAGGACTTAGAGACCCAGTACTTC.

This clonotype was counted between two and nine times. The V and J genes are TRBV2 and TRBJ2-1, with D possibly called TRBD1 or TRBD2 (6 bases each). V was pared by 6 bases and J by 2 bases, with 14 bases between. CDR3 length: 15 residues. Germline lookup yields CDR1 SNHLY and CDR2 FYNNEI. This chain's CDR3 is CASRILGGTYNEQFF. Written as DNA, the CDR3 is TGTGCCAGCAGGATCCTAGGGGGGACCTACAATGAGCAGTTCTTC.

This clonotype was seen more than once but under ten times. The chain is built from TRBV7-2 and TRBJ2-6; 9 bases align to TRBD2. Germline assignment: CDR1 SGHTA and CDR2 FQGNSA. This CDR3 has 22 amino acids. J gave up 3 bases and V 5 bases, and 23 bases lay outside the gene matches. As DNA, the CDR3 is TGTGCCAGCAGCCCGGTGGCCCCCGGCGCGGGGGGGCAGTTGTATGGGGCCAACGTCCTGACTTTC. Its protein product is CASSPVAPGAGGQLYGANVLTF.

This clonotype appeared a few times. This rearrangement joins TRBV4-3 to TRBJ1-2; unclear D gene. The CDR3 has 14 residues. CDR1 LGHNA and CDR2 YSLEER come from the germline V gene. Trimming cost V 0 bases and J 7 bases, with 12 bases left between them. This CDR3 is CASSQDFSTGGYTF. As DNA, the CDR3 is TGCGCCAGCAGCCAAGATTTTTCGACGGGTGGCTACACCTTC.

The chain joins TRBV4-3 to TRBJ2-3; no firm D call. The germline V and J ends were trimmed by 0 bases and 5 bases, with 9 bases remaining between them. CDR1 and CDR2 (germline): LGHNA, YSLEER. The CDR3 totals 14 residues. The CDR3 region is CASSQDFRVDTQYF. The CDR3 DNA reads TGCGCCAGCAGCCAAGATTTTCGGGTAGATACGCAGTATTTT.